This T cell receptor (beta chain) was sequenced during a study of blood T cell repertoires in COVID-19. This table comes from immunoSEQ multiplex PCR, and its TCRdb copy is limited to in-frame clones, with some not included. The sample records about 100,000 clones, roughly 92% being singletons. The sequenced sample consisted of peripheral blood. The receptor's source is a man in his sixties with acute or convalescent COVID-19.

The CDR3 nucleotides read TGTGCCAGCAGCCTAGGACAGGGACCGATCCACTTT. Translated: CASSLGQGPIHF. The chain is built from TRBV12-3 or TRBV12-4 and TRBJ1-6; TRBD1 matches 8 bases. V lost 6 bases, J lost 17 bases, and 9 bases stayed unmatched. This CDR3 is built from 12 residues.